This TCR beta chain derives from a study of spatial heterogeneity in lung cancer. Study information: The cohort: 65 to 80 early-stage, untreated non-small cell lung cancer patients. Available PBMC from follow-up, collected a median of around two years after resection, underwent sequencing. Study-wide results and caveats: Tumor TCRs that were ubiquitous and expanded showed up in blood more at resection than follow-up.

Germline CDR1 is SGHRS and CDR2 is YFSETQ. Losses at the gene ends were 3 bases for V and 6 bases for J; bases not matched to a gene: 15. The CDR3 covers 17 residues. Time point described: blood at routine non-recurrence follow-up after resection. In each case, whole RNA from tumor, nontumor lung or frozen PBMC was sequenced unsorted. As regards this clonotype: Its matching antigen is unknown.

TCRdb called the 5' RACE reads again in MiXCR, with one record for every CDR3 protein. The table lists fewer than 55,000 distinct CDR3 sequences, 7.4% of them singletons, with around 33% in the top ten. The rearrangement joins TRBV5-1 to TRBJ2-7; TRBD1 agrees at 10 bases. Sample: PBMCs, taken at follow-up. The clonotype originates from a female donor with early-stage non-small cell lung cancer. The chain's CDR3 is CASSSPTGGGFSGEQYF. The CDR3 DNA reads TGCGCCAGCAGCTCACCGACAGGGGGCGGTTTTTCGGGCGAGCAGTACTTC.